This T cell receptor (beta chain) was captured by sequencing in a study of blood T cell repertoires in COVID-19. Across the study: Specimens from acute and convalescent COVID-19 originated in the United States, Italy and Spain.

The authors' processing: Estimates of nucleated cell counts were drawn from the amplification of reference gene primers. Some clones are missing from TCRdb's copy, which holds only in-frame ones; the method was immunoSEQ multiplex PCR. V and J calls and clone size are those listed in that table; D and trimming were worked out from the DNA. The table has some 350,000 clones, roughly nine tenths seen once. It was during active infection that Seattle patients were enrolled and then longitudinally followed. This TCR derives from a woman aged 25 to 39 with COVID-19, enrolled during active disease. The sequenced sample was peripheral blood.

The CDR3 nucleotides are TGTGCCTGGAGTGTACACGGCGGGAACACTGAAGCTTTCTTT. Protein sequence: CAWSVHGGNTEAFF. The chain carries TRBV30 and TRBJ1-1, with unresolved D. The V gene lost 0 bases and the J gene lost 1 base, with 9 bases spanning the gap. Germline CDR1 is GTSNPN and CDR2 is SVGIG (reference sequence). The CDR3 has 14 residues.